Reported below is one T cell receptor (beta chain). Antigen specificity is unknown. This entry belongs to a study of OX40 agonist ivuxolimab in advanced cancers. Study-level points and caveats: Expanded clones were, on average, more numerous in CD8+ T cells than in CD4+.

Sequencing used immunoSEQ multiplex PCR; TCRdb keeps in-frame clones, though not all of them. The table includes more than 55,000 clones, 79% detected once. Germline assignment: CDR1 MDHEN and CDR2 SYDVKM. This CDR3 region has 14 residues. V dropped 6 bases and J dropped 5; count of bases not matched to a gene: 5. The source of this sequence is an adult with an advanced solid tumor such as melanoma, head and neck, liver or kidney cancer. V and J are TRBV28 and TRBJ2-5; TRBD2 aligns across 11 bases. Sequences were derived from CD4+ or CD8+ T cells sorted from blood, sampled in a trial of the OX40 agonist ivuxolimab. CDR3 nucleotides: TGTGCCAGCAGCTTAGCGGGGGGGAGGGAGACCCAGTACTTC. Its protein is CASSLAGGRETQYF.